A single sample gave rise to the 4 T cell receptor beta chains below, sequenced in a study of blood T cell repertoires in COVID-19. Profiling relied on immunoSEQ multiplex PCR, and the TCRdb table lists in-frame clones only, not all of them. The sample has about 220,000 clones, approximately 78% seen once. The sample consisted of peripheral blood. These receptors came from a woman in her seventies with COVID-19, enrolled during active disease.

This chain connects TRBV28 to TRBJ2-7; 13 nucleotides line up with TRBD2. The CDR3 runs 14 residues. The germline V gene encodes CDR1 MDHEN and CDR2 SYDVKM. V lost 7 bases, J lost 6 bases, and 6 bases stayed unmatched. This CDR3 is CASIGTSGTGEQYF. Here the CDR3 DNA reads TGTGCCAGCATTGGGACTAGCGGGACGGGCGAGCAGTACTTC. The entire variable domain, with the rest obtained from reference TRBV28 and TRBJ2-7, is as follows: DVKVTQSSRYLVKRTGEKVFLECVQDMDHENMFWYRQDPGLGLRLIYFSYDVKMKEKGDIPEGYSVSREKKERFSLILESASTNQTSMYLCASIGTSGTGEQYFGPGTRLTVT.

The J gene is TRBJ2-1, the V gene TRBV5-5; TRBD2 matches 7 bases. Germline V gene lookup returns CDR1 SGHKS and CDR2 YYEKEE (reference sequence). The length of the CDR3 is 14 residues. The trim removed 10 bases at V and 5 bases at J, leaving 12 bases unmatched. DNA for the CDR3: TGTGCCGGGCGGACCGGACTAGGAGACAATGAGCAGTTCTTC. Amino acid sequence: CAGRTGLGDNEQFF.

This clone was counted between two and nine times. The V call is TRBV9, the J call TRBJ2-1; D might be TRBD1 (6 bases). V lost 4 bases and J lost 3, with 8 bases in between. The CDR3 is 13 amino acids. Germline loops: CDR1 SGDLS, CDR2 YYNGEE. The CDR3 sequence: CASSPDSYNEQFF. For the CDR3, the DNA is TGTGCCAGCAGCCCGGACAGCTACAATGAGCAGTTCTTC.

The V call is TRBV28, the J call TRBJ1-1; 9 positions agree with TRBD1. Germline V gene data show CDR1 as MDHEN and CDR2 as SYDVKM. This CDR3 is 14 amino acids long. The trim removed 10 bases at V and 5 bases at J, leaving 11 bases unmatched. This chain's CDR3 is CATSGQGPRTEAFF. CDR3 nucleotides: TGTGCCACCTCGGGACAGGGCCCGAGGACTGAAGCTTTCTTT.